Below are 26 T cell receptor beta chains sequenced from a single sample in a study of T-cell memory formation after mild COVID-19. TCRdb analysed the 5' RACE reads with MiXCR anew, one entry per CDR3 protein. The table records 150,000 to 200,000 distinct CDR3 sequences, 16% of them present only once. Sequencing was carried out using PBMCs or a T cell subset sorted from them (not recorded which). The receptors shown here come from an adult woman who had mild COVID-19 (a few samples of this study predate the infection). Cell type and time point are not known.

This clonotype was seen a handful of times. The chain employs TRBV12-3 or TRBV12-4 and TRBJ2-7; D is ambiguous. The CDR3 totals 12 residues. The V end lost 2 bases, the J end lost 5 bases, and 7 bases lay between the germline ends. The CDR3 protein is CASSLMGHEQYF. As DNA, the CDR3 is TGTGCCAGCAGTTTAATGGGCCACGAGCAGTACTTC.

This clonotype was counted many times. The CDR3 sequence: CSVLSLNYGYTF. As DNA, the CDR3 is TGCAGTGTTCTCAGTCTAAACTATGGCTACACCTTC. The rearrangement uses TRBV20-1 and TRBJ1-2; D is undetermined. Germline V gene lookup returns CDR1 DFQATT and CDR2 SNEGSKA (reference sequence). This CDR3 comprises 12 residues. V was trimmed by 7 bases and J by 2 bases, leaving 11 bases between them.

The genes are TRBV6-6 and TRBJ1-5; unclear D gene. Germline assignment: CDR1 MNHNY and CDR2 SVGAGI (reference sequence). Trimming pared 0 bases from V and 3 bases from J, leaving 9 bases between. The CDR3 is made up of 15 amino acids. CDR3 amino acids: CASSYSLPDNQPQHF. CDR3 DNA: TGTGCCAGCAGTTACTCGCTGCCAGACAATCAGCCCCAGCATTTT.

Only a few counts were recorded for this clonotype. The chain employs TRBV4-3 and TRBJ1-1; 9 bases match TRBD1. The CDR3 spans 14 residues. V shed 3 bases and J 9 bases; nucleotides not matched to a gene: 8. Germline assignment: CDR1 LGHNA and CDR2 YSLEER. The CDR3 nucleotides read TGCGCCAGCAGCCAGCAACAGGGGGCGTCTCAAGCTTTCTTT. Its translation is CASSQQQGASQAFF.

In this sample, this clonotype turned up a few times. The chain carries TRBV5-1 and TRBJ2-2; TRBD2 aligns across 12 bases. This CDR3 comprises 18 residues. Germline V CDR1 and CDR2: SGHRS, YFSETQ. The trim removed 4 bases at V and 5 bases at J, leaving 12 bases unmatched. The DNA of the CDR3 is TGCGCCAGCAGCCCCTCCAAGACTAGCGGGAGAGGGACCGGGGAGCTGTTTTTT. This codes for CASSPSKTSGRGTGELFF.

V is TRBV12-3 or TRBV12-4 and J is TRBJ1-4; the D is unclear. V lost 1 base and J 8 bases, leaving 14 bases between the germline ends. The CDR3 has 15 residues. The DNA for the CDR3 is TGTGCCAGCAGTTTAGGATCAGGAGGGCGGGAAAAACTGTTTTTT. The encoded protein is CASSLGSGGREKLFF.

The chain is built from TRBV20-1 and TRBJ1-1; D is unresolved. Per the germline V gene, CDR1 is DFQATT and CDR2 is SNEGSKA (reference sequence). This CDR3 region has 14 residues. The germline V and J ends were trimmed by 3 bases and 11 bases, with 22 bases remaining between them. The CDR3 region has the DNA TGCAGTGCTAGTCTTAGTAGGGAGCTACTGGTTGCTTTCTTT. This translates into CSASLSRELLVAFF.

Only a few counts were recorded for this clonotype. The CDR3 spells CASSNQGPPYEQYF. CDR3 sequence (DNA): TGCGCCAGCAGCAACCAAGGGCCGCCCTACGAGCAGTACTTC. The chain joins TRBV5-1 to TRBJ2-7, with D hard to call. There are 14 residues in the CDR3. Germline-derived CDR1 and CDR2 are SGHRS and YFSETQ. The V end was cut by 4 bases, the J end by 2 bases, with 13 bases between.

This clonotype was counted many times. V gene TRBV29-1 combines with J gene TRBJ2-3; D not resolved. Germline V lookup: CDR1 SQVTM, CDR2 ANQGSEA. V was trimmed by 6 bases and J by 4 bases, leaving 20 bases between them. The CDR3 runs to 15 residues. CDR3 loop: CSVDPRTAEADTQYF. In DNA, the CDR3 is TGCAGCGTGGACCCCCGGACCGCTGAGGCAGATACGCAGTATTTT.

This clonotype was counted a few times. The J gene is TRBJ2-7, the V gene TRBV12-3 or TRBV12-4, with 7 bases that match TRBD1. V was clipped by 6 bases and J by 5 bases; unmatched bases: 10. The CDR3 is 14 amino acids. CDR3 amino acids: CASRLQGIGNEQYF. The CDR3, as DNA: TGTGCCAGCAGACTACAGGGGATTGGTAACGAGCAGTACTTC.

The CDR3 reads CASSYKRGSSYEQYF. The CDR3 DNA follows: TGTGCCAGCAGTTACAAACGCGGGAGCTCCTACGAGCAGTACTTC. J is TRBJ2-7 and V is TRBV27, with 7 nucleotides matching TRBD2. The V gene's germline CDR1 is MNHEY and CDR2 SMNVEV (reference sequence). CDR3 size: 15 residues. Losses at the gene ends were 4 bases for V and 0 bases for J; bases not matched to a gene: 6.

The V and J genes are TRBV11-2 and TRBJ2-1; maybe TRBD1 (5 bases). The germline gives CDR1 SGHAT, CDR2 FQNNGV. The CDR3 consists of 15 residues. The V end lost 3 bases, the J end lost 1 base, and 10 bases lay between the germline ends. Here the CDR3 reads CASSLTERSYNEQFF. As DNA, the CDR3 is TGTGCCAGCAGCTTGACAGAAAGGTCCTACAATGAGCAGTTCTTC. The whole variable domain, filled in from reference TRBV11-2 and TRBJ2-1, reads EAGVAQSPRYKIIEKRQSVAFWCNPISGHATLYWYQQILGQGPKLLIQFQNNGVVDDSQLPKDRFSAERLKGVDSTLKIQPAKLEDSAVYLCASSLTERSYNEQFFGPGTRLTVL.

The chain couples TRBV7-2 to TRBJ1-2, with a tentative D call TRBD1 (6 bases). Germline V gene sequence: CDR1 SGHTA, CDR2 FQGNSA. The V end was cut by 5 bases, the J end by 4 bases, with 17 bases between. This CDR3 is built from 15 residues. CDR3 region: CASSQRGGQLYGYTF. The CDR3 DNA is TGTGCCAGCAGCCAACGGGGGGGACAACTCTATGGCTACACCTTC.

This clonotype was counted a few times. The rearrangement links TRBV7-8 to TRBJ2-7; weak D call: TRBD2 (6 bases). Looked up from germline, CDR1 is SGHVS and CDR2 is FQNEAQ. CDR3 length: 17 amino acids. Between the trimmed V and J ends, which lost 1 base and 1 base, there was a span of 17 bases. CDR3 bases: TGTGCCAGCAGCTTAGGGTATTCGGGGGTCGGATCCTACGAGCAGTACTTC. It specifies CASSLGYSGVGSYEQYF.

The sample holds a few counts of this clonotype. The CDR3 bases are TGTGCCTGGAGTGTGCCAGGGTCTCTAGCCAAAAACATTCAGTACTTC. It translates to CAWSVPGSLAKNIQYF. The rearrangement uses TRBV30 and TRBJ2-4; perhaps TRBD1 as D (5 bases). CDR1 is GTSNPN and CDR2 is SVGIG in the germline V gene (reference sequence). V lost 0 bases, J lost 0 bases, and 12 bases lay in between. This CDR3 is built from 16 residues.

CDR3 in amino acids: CASSPPGTSGGTDTQYF. CDR3 bases: TGTGCCAGCTCACCACCGGGGACTAGCGGAGGCACAGATACGCAGTATTTT. The V and J genes are TRBV18 and TRBJ2-3; the match to TRBD2 covers 11 bases. The CDR3 contains 17 residues. The V gene end was trimmed by 0 bases and the J gene end by 1 base; junction bases not matched to a gene: 3. Germline V gene sequence: CDR1 KGHSH, CDR2 LQKENI.

The chain combines TRBV11-2 with TRBJ2-1; 10 bases match TRBD2. The CDR3 is 17 amino acids. Germline CDR1 SGHAT, CDR2 FQNNGV. The V segment lost 5 bases and the J segment 0 bases; nucleotides outside the gene matches: 7. The CDR3 DNA reads TGTGCCAGCAGCCCACTTAGCGGGGGGCGCTCCTACAATGAGCAGTTCTTC. Its protein product is CASSPLSGGRSYNEQFF.

The gene calls are TRBV6-6 and TRBJ1-1, with 7 bases aligning to TRBD1. V lost 0 bases and J lost 3; bases outside the gene matches: 1. Per the germline V gene, CDR1 is MNHNY and CDR2 is SVGAGI (reference sequence). The CDR3 totals 14 residues. CDR3 residues: CASSYSGGHTEAFF. In DNA form, the CDR3 reads TGTGCCAGCAGTTACTCAGGGGGCCACACTGAAGCTTTCTTT.

This clonotype has a count of ten or more. The rearrangement joins TRBV5-1 to TRBJ2-2; D perhaps matches TRBD1 (6 bases). Germline V lookup: CDR1 SGHRS, CDR2 YFSETQ. CDR3 length: 15 residues. Between the trimmed V and J ends, which lost 4 bases and 4 bases, there was a span of 14 bases. The chain's CDR3 is CASSPGQTGTGELFF. The CDR3 bases are TGCGCCAGCAGCCCTGGACAGACTGGCACCGGGGAGCTGTTTTTT.

This clonotype has just a few counts. The rearrangement links TRBV18 to TRBJ2-1, with TRBD2 matching 13 bases. The CDR3 length is 15 residues. The junction had 6 bases not matched to a gene; V was cut back by 5 bases and J by 8 bases. Germline V CDR1 and CDR2: KGHSH, LQKENI. The CDR3 reads CASSATSGRTDEQFF. The CDR3 nucleotides are TGTGCCAGCTCAGCGACTAGCGGGAGGACGGATGAGCAGTTCTTC. Looking up the rest from reference TRBV18 and TRBJ2-1 gives the full variable domain: NAGVMQNPRHLVRRRGQEARLRCSPMKGHSHVYWYRQLPEEGLKFMVYLQKENIIDESGMPKERFSAEFPKEGPSILRIQQVVRGDSAAYFCASSATSGRTDEQFFGPGTRLTVL.

The CDR3 spells CASSLDGGSIGELFF. The CDR3 region has the DNA TGCGCCAGCAGCTTGGATGGGGGTTCTATCGGGGAGCTGTTTTTT. The V and J genes are TRBV5-1 and TRBJ2-2; D may match TRBD1 or TRBD2 (5 bases each). Germline loops: CDR1 SGHRS, CDR2 YFSETQ. V dropped 0 bases and J dropped 7 bases, with 13 bases sitting between them. CDR3 length: 15 residues.

The J gene is TRBJ1-1, the V gene TRBV11-3; D perhaps matches TRBD1 (6 bases). The CDR3 totals 13 residues. Trimming shortened V by 5 bases and J by 12 bases, and 19 bases separated the two germline ends. Germline V gives CDR1 SGHNT, CDR2 YENEEA. In nucleotides, the CDR3 is TGTGCCAGCAGCCCCAGCCGTCAGGGGAGAACTTTCTTT. It specifies CASSPSRQGRTFF.

The chain employs TRBV5-8 and TRBJ2-1; maybe TRBD2 (6 bases). Deletions cut 2 bases from V and 10 bases from J, with 10 bases between. The V gene's germline CDR1 is SGHTS and CDR2 YDEGEE. The CDR3 loop spans 12 amino acids. CDR3 residues: CASSFGGAEQFF. The DNA for the CDR3 is TGTGCCAGCAGCTTCGGCGGGGCCGAGCAGTTCTTC.

This chain joins TRBV12-3 or TRBV12-4 and TRBJ2-3; 9 nucleotides align to TRBD2. The CDR3 has 15 amino acids. V lost 4 bases, J lost 3 bases, and 5 bases stayed unmatched. The CDR3 is CASSSAGGVTDTQYF. DNA of the CDR3: TGTGCCAGCAGTTCCGCGGGGGGGGTAACAGATACGCAGTATTTT.

This clonotype was detected ten times or more. This chain links TRBV20-1 with TRBJ2-1; the match to TRBD2 covers 7 bases. Germline V lookup: CDR1 DFQATT, CDR2 SNEGSKA (reference sequence). The CDR3 is made up of 14 amino acids. The J segment lost 0 bases and the V segment lost 6 bases, leaving 5 bases of the junction unmatched. This CDR3 is CSAQRGPSYNEQFF. CDR3 nucleotide sequence: TGCAGTGCCCAGCGGGGCCCCTCCTACAATGAGCAGTTCTTC.

The table lists this clonotype with many counts. The V call is TRBV12-3 or TRBV12-4, the J call TRBJ1-1, with TRBD1 matching over 8 bases. V lost 7 bases and J lost 11; bases outside the gene matches: 9. The CDR3 loop spans 12 amino acids. CDR3 nucleotides: TGTGCCAGCATTTCCCGGACAGGGTCGGCTTTCTTT. It codes for CASISRTGSAFF.